The clone carrying this T cell receptor (beta chain) has more than one count but fewer than ten. Through a sample-barcoded 5' primer and a J-beta primer mix, a second PCR was run for roughly 6 to 12 cycles. A tag from a template-switch adaptor with 12 random nucleotides marked each cDNA molecule. MiXCR, run by TCRdb on the 5' RACE reads, gives a single entry per CDR3 protein. Here the sample spans about 930,000 distinct CDR3 sequences, almost 30% being singletons. V was pared by 6 bases and J by 13 bases, with 12 bases between. From germline, CDR1 is MNHNS and CDR2 SASEGT. CDR3 length: 10 residues. The sample belongs to a study of blood T cells in healthy people across ages. This same sample was also part of a study on T cells of mothers and their children. That paper adds: Both sample barcodes and 2-4 random nucleotides came from the M1S primer of the second PCR.

The chain links TRBV6-1 to TRBJ1-1; weak D call: TRBD1 (5 bases). This TCR was sampled from a woman aged 40 to 50 in good health. What was sequenced was blood. The CDR3 loop reads CASREGLGFF. In DNA form, the CDR3 reads TGTGCCAGCAGGGAGGGGCTGGGTTTCTTT.